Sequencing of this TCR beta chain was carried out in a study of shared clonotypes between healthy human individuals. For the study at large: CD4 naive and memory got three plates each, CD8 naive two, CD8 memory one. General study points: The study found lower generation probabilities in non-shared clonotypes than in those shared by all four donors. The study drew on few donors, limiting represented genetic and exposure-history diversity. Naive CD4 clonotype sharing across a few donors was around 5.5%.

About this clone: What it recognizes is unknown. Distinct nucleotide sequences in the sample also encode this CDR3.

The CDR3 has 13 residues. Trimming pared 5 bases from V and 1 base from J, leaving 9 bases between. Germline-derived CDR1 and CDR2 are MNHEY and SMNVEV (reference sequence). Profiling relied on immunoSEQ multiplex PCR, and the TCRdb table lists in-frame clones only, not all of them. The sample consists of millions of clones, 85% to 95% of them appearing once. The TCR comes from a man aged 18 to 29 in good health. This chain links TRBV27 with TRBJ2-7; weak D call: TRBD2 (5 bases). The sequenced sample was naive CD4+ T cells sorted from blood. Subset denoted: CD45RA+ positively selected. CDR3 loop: CASSRSGSYEQYF. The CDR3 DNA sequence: TGTGCCAGCAGTCGAAGCGGTTCCTACGAGCAGTACTTC.